A single sample gave rise to the 2 T cell receptor beta chains below, sequenced in a study of blood T cell repertoires in COVID-19. Sequencing used immunoSEQ multiplex PCR; TCRdb keeps in-frame clones, though not all of them. The sample lists 200,000 or so clones, approximately 84% occurring once. The sample was peripheral blood. The receptors stem from a human donor with acute or convalescent COVID-19. The donor label of this sample is uncertain.

This clone was counted a single time. V usage is TRBV21-1 and J usage is TRBJ1-2; TRBD1, the table's D call, lacks a check against the DNA. TRBV21-1 is marked as a pseudogene. The CDR3 runs to 17 residues. The CDR3 protein is CASSKQRRGQPRDGYTF. CDR3 in DNA: TGTGCCAGCAGCAAACAAAGGCGGGGACAGCCCCGGGATGGCTACACCTTC.

The CDR3 protein is CASSEYRGGPGPLHF. The CDR3 coding sequence is TGTGCCAGCAGTGAATATCGCGGGGGTCCCGGTCCCCTCCACTTT. V and J are TRBV25-1 and TRBJ1-6, with D possibly being TRBD1 (5 bases). The CDR3 extends over 15 amino acids. Germline-derived CDR1 and CDR2 are MGHDK and SYGVNS. Trimming removed 0 bases from V and 13 bases from J, with 16 bases in between. Full variable domain (remainder filled in from reference TRBV25-1 and TRBJ1-6): EADIYQTPRYLVIGTGKKITLECSQTMGHDKMYWYQQDPGMELHLIHYSYGVNSTEKGDLSSESTVSRIRTEHFPLTLESARPSHTSQYLCASSEYRGGPGPLHFGNGTRLTVT.